Following are 27 T cell receptor beta chains from one sample sequenced in a study of technical replicates of blood from several donors. This table comes from immunoSEQ multiplex PCR, and its TCRdb copy is limited to in-frame clones, with some not included. The profile shows some 63,000 clones, approximately 87% of them singletons. Sequenced: PBMCs. Receptors were obtained from a human donor in good health. Some clones in this sample may be carry-over from other donors' samples.

The genes are TRBV6-1 and TRBJ2-5, with TRBD2 matching 8 bases. The CDR3 has 15 amino acids. V was pared by 3 bases and J by 2 bases, with 5 bases of the junction left unmatched. The germline gives CDR1 MNHNS, CDR2 SASEGT. CDR3 residues: CASSDIAGSQETQYF. DNA for the CDR3: TGTGCCAGCAGTGACATAGCGGGGTCGCAAGAGACCCAGTACTTC.

CDR3 bases: TGCAGCGTTGGGCCCGAGGGTGTTCAAGGCTACACCTTC. Translation: CSVGPEGVQGYTF. This chain uses TRBV29-1 with TRBJ1-2; D gene unclear. The CDR3 totals 13 residues. V was pared by 4 bases and J by 8 bases, with 17 bases between. Looked up from germline, CDR1 is SQVTM and CDR2 is ANQGSEA.

V usage is TRBV5-1 and J usage is TRBJ2-2, with D perhaps matching TRBD2 (5 bases). The CDR3 length is 14 residues. Germline V gene sequence: CDR1 SGHRS, CDR2 YFSETQ. The V and J ends lost 0 bases and 6 bases respectively, with 9 bases between them. As DNA, the CDR3 is TGCGCCAGCAGCTTGGGGCTAGCCCCCGGGGAGCTGTTTTTT. Protein: CASSLGLAPGELFF.

The chain joins TRBV6-4 to TRBJ1-4; no clear D. V dropped 4 bases and J dropped 8 bases, with 17 bases sitting between them. This CDR3 comprises 15 residues. CDR1 is MRHNA and CDR2 is SNTAGT in the germline V gene. The chain's CDR3 is CASSAAGNRGEKLFF. The CDR3 DNA is TGTGCCAGCAGTGCGGCGGGAAATCGTGGAGAAAAACTGTTTTTT.

This chain uses TRBV7-3 with TRBJ2-1; 7 positions match TRBD1. Unmatched junction bases numbered 6, after V lost 4 bases and J lost 6 bases. CDR3 length equals 14 residues. Germline V gene sequence: CDR1 SGHTA, CDR2 FQGTGA. This CDR3 reads CASSSGGSSNEQFF. In nucleotides, the CDR3 is TGTGCCAGCAGCTCAGGGGGTAGCTCCAATGAGCAGTTCTTC.

This sequence joins TRBV10-3 and TRBJ2-7; 8 bases align to TRBD2. With V trimmed by 11 bases and J by 5 bases, 14 bases remained unmatched. CDR1 ENHRY and CDR2 SYGVKD come from the germline V gene. CDR3 length: 14 residues. The CDR3 DNA is TGTGCCTCGGGGGAGGCGGGAGGCCGGCACGAGCAGTACTTC. This translates into CASGEAGGRHEQYF.

In nucleotides, the CDR3 is TGCAGCGTTGAGGGGAGGGCCGGCGACGAGCAGTACTTC. Its translation is CSVEGRAGDEQYF. The chain couples TRBV29-1 to TRBJ2-7; TRBD2 aligns across 7 bases. The germline CDR1 and CDR2 sequences are SQVTM and ANQGSEA. The CDR3 is 13 residues long. The trim removed 3 bases at V and 5 bases at J, leaving 7 bases unmatched.

This chain joins TRBV7-2 and TRBJ2-3; 10 bases match TRBD2. V was pared by 6 bases and J by 5 bases, with 11 bases of the junction left unmatched. The CDR3 covers 16 residues. Germline V gene data show CDR1 as SGHTA and CDR2 as FQGNSA. The CDR3 loop reads CASRPPGTSVGDTQYF. CDR3 in DNA: TGTGCCAGCAGGCCTCCCGGGACTAGCGTGGGAGATACGCAGTATTTT.

The chain is built from TRBV9 and TRBJ2-7, with TRBD1 identical over 8 bases. J lost 1 base, V lost 2 bases, and 11 bases had no gene match. Germline CDR1 is SGDLS and CDR2 is YYNGEE. CDR3 length equals 17 residues. The CDR3 loop is CASSVGNGQGNSYEQYF. The CDR3 DNA follows: TGTGCCAGCAGCGTTGGTAACGGACAGGGAAATTCCTACGAGCAGTACTTC.

This sequence joins TRBV6-6 and TRBJ2-5; D is perhaps TRBD1 (7 bases). Germline loops: CDR1 MNHNY, CDR2 SVGAGI (reference sequence). Trimming removed 0 bases at V and 12 bases at J, with 20 bases between. CDR3 length: 15 residues. The CDR3 is CASSYSRAGGPVKYF. CDR3 nucleotides: TGTGCCAGCAGTTACTCTCGGGCAGGGGGGCCCGTGAAGTACTTC.

The genes are TRBV7-2 and TRBJ1-1; 8 bases line up with TRBD1. After removal of 3 bases from V and 5 bases from J, the junction contained 8 bases not matched to a gene. The CDR3 extends over 15 amino acids. Germline lookup yields CDR1 SGHTA and CDR2 FQGNSA. The CDR3 region is CASSFLGQGGTEAFF. The CDR3 bases are TGTGCCAGCAGCTTCCTCGGACAGGGCGGTACTGAAGCTTTCTTT.

The CDR3 spells CASSWTGGTEAFF. The CDR3 bases are TGTGCCAGCAGTTGGACAGGGGGAACTGAAGCTTTCTTT. The chain couples TRBV7-2 to TRBJ1-1; the match to TRBD1 covers 10 bases. V dropped 6 bases and J dropped 5; count of bases not matched to a gene: 3. The CDR3 is made up of 13 amino acids. The germline gives CDR1 SGHTA, CDR2 FQGNSA.

This clone was detected only once. The gene calls are TRBV5-1 and TRBJ1-5; TRBD1 is a possible D gene (6 bases). Germline-derived CDR1 and CDR2 are SGHRS and YFSETQ. The CDR3 loop spans 14 amino acids. The germline V and J ends were trimmed by 4 bases and 9 bases, with 17 bases remaining between them. The CDR3 DNA reads TGCGCCAGCAGCGCAGGGGACCCCTCCGGGCCCCAGCATTTT. Translating it yields CASSAGDPSGPQHF. The full variable domain, with the rest looked up from reference TRBV5-1 and TRBJ1-5, is KAGVTQTPRYLIKTRGQQVTLSCSPISGHRSVSWYQQTPGQGLQFLFEYFSETQRNKGNFPGRFSGRQFSNSRSEMNVSTLELGDSALYLCASSAGDPSGPQHFGDGTRLSIL.

This clone was recorded only once. This chain joins TRBV6-5 and TRBJ2-1; D remains ambiguous. CDR1 and CDR2 from the germline V gene are MNHEY and SVGAGI. Between the trimmed V and J ends, which lost 5 bases and 10 bases, there was a span of 15 bases. The CDR3 sequence is 13 residues long. DNA for the CDR3: TGTGCCAGCAGTCCAACTACCGCCGCCGAGCAGTTCTTC. Its protein product is CASSPTTAAEQFF.

The chain uses TRBV11-2 and TRBJ1-2, with 9 positions matching TRBD1. This CDR3 has 15 amino acids. V shed 4 bases and J 5 bases; nucleotides not matched to a gene: 8. Germline V gene sequence: CDR1 SGHAT, CDR2 FQNNGV. CDR3 DNA sequence: TGTGCCAGCAGCTCTCAGGGGACAGGGTTTTATGGCTACACCTTC. It translates to CASSSQGTGFYGYTF.

The gene calls are TRBV15 and TRBJ2-3; 9 positions match TRBD1. The trim removed 0 bases at V and 2 bases at J, leaving 6 bases unmatched. Per germline, CDR1 LNHNV and CDR2 YYDKDF (reference sequence). The CDR3 covers 17 residues. The CDR3 nucleotides read TGTGCCACCAGCAGAGAACCCGGGACAGGGAACACAGATACGCAGTATTTT. Translating gives CATSREPGTGNTDTQYF. The variable domain in full, with the rest retrieved from reference TRBV15 and TRBJ2-3, is DAMVIQNPRYQVTQFGKPVTLSCSQTLNHNVMYWYQQKSSQAPKLLFHYYDKDFNNEADTPDNFQSRRPNTSFCFLDIRSPGLGDTAMYLCATSREPGTGNTDTQYFGPGTRLTVL.

The chain is built from TRBV7-6 and TRBJ2-1, with a tentative D call TRBD1 (6 bases). Germline V CDR1 and CDR2: SGHVS, FNYEAQ. This CDR3 region has 11 residues. V gave up 7 bases and J gave up 10 bases, with 11 bases separating them. In nucleotides, the CDR3 is TGTGCCAGCACCTCACAGGGAGAGCAGTTCTTC. The encoded protein is CASTSQGEQFF.

In its sample, this clone was seen a few times. The rearrangement uses TRBV7-9 and TRBJ1-1; 10 nucleotides match TRBD1. Germline CDR1 SEHNR, CDR2 FQNEAQ (reference sequence). This CDR3 is built from 14 residues. The junction had 5 bases not matched to a gene; V was cut back by 4 bases and J by 6 bases. CDR3 sequence reads: CASSSGQGFPEAFF. The CDR3 nucleotides read TGTGCCAGCAGCTCGGGACAGGGGTTTCCTGAAGCTTTCTTT.

This chain connects TRBV10-1 to TRBJ2-7; tentatively, D is TRBD1 (5 bases). Germline V gene lookup returns CDR1 WNHNN and CDR2 SYGVQD (reference sequence). The germline V and J ends were trimmed by 6 bases and 4 bases, with 16 bases remaining between them. The CDR3 length is 14 residues. The CDR3 DNA is TGCGCCAGCAGGACCCCGACAGAGAGTTACGAGCAGTACTTC. This codes for CASRTPTESYEQYF.

The table lists this clone with a count of one. The chain joins TRBV9 to TRBJ1-2, with TRBD1 matching 7 bases. V lost 4 bases, J lost 8 bases, and 14 bases stayed unmatched. Germline values: CDR1 SGDLS, CDR2 YYNGEE. The CDR3 sequence is 15 residues long. CDR3 sequence: CASSSRDRVEGGYTF. In DNA, the CDR3 is TGTGCCAGCAGCTCTAGAGACAGGGTAGAGGGCGGCTACACCTTC.

V and J are TRBV7-9 and TRBJ2-7, with 7 bases that match TRBD2. Germline V CDR1 and CDR2: SEHNR, FQNEAQ (reference sequence). Trimming at V came to 4 bases and at J to 5 bases, leaving 8 bases not matched to a gene. The CDR3 loop spans 14 amino acids. Here the CDR3 reads CASSSRSGRDEQYF. CDR3 in DNA: TGTGCCAGCAGCTCCCGTTCAGGGAGGGACGAGCAGTACTTC.

The chain links TRBV5-6 to TRBJ1-2; D is uncertain. In germline, CDR1 is SGHDT, CDR2 YYEEEE. The CDR3 extends over 15 amino acids. V was pared by 0 bases and J by 4 bases, with 13 bases between. Here the CDR3 reads CASSLDGGGRYGYTF. DNA for the CDR3: TGTGCCAGCAGCTTGGACGGAGGCGGACGCTATGGCTACACCTTC. Full variable domain (remainder filled in from reference TRBV5-6 and TRBJ1-2): DAGVTQSPTHLIKTRGQQVTLRCSPKSGHDTVSWYQQALGQGPQFIFQYYEEEERQRGNFPDRFSGHQFPNYSSELNVNALLLGDSALYLCASSLDGGGRYGYTFGSGTRLTVV.

The chain combines TRBV6-1 with TRBJ1-6, with 10 bases lining up with TRBD1. The V and J ends lost 2 bases and 10 bases, in that order; junction bases with no gene match: 2. From germline, CDR1 is MNHNS and CDR2 SASEGT. This CDR3 region has 14 residues. DNA of the CDR3: TGTGCCAGCAGTGAATTGGACAGGGGGTCACCCCTCCACTTT. Protein product: CASSELDRGSPLHF.

This sequence joins TRBV27 and TRBJ2-7; no reliable D call. V was shortened by 7 bases and J by 1 base, with 5 bases between the two germline ends. This CDR3 has 11 amino acids. Germline-derived CDR1 and CDR2 are MNHEY and SMNVEV (reference sequence). CDR3: CASNTSYEQYF. The CDR3 DNA follows: TGTGCCAGCAATACTTCCTACGAGCAGTACTTC.

The chain couples TRBV5-1 to TRBJ2-1; 10 nucleotides agree with TRBD2. The junction had 5 bases not matched to a gene; V was cut back by 0 bases and J by 8 bases. Germline V gene data show CDR1 as SGHRS and CDR2 as YFSETQ. There are 15 residues in the CDR3. This chain's CDR3 is CASSLASGSPDEQFF. The CDR3 coding sequence is TGCGCCAGCAGCTTGGCTAGCGGGAGTCCGGATGAGCAGTTCTTC. The full variable domain, in which reference TRBV5-1 and TRBJ2-1 provide the parts outside the CDR3, is KAGVTQTPRYLIKTRGQQVTLSCSPISGHRSVSWYQQTPGQGLQFLFEYFSETQRNKGNFPGRFSGRQFSNSRSEMNVSTLELGDSALYLCASSLASGSPDEQFFGPGTRLTVL.

This clone was seen more than once but under ten times. This chain joins TRBV4-2 and TRBJ2-7; TRBD1 matches 12 bases. Germline V gives CDR1 LGHNA, CDR2 YNFKEQ. This CDR3 contains 15 residues. V lost 5 bases and J lost 1; bases outside the gene matches: 3. CDR3 DNA sequence: TGTGCCAGCAGCTTGGGACAGGGGGCTTCCTACGAGCAGTACTTC. Translation: CASSLGQGASYEQYF.

This clone was seen once. The chain carries TRBV4-1 and TRBJ2-7, with 7 bases identical to TRBD2. CDR1 and CDR2 from the germline V gene are MGHRA and YSYEKL. CDR3 length: 17 amino acids. V shed 3 bases and J 7 bases; nucleotides not matched to a gene: 18. CDR3 in amino acids: CASSQEPGLIEGREQYF. CDR3 bases: TGCGCCAGCAGCCAGGAACCGGGACTAATAGAGGGGAGAGAGCAGTACTTC.